A single sample gave rise to the 6 T cell receptor beta chains below, sequenced in a study of T cell changes during pregnancy in multiple sclerosis. This table comes from immunoSEQ multiplex PCR, and its TCRdb copy is limited to in-frame clones, with some not included. Here the sample spans about 39,000 clones, about nine tenths being singletons. Material: CD4+ T cells from peripheral blood mononuclear cells, obtained in the first trimester of pregnancy. These receptors were taken from a female donor in good health, enrolled as a control in a pregnancy study.

The rearrangement joins TRBV7-2 to TRBJ1-5, with D possibly being TRBD1 (5 bases). Germline V gene sequence: CDR1 SGHTA, CDR2 FQGNSA. Trimming stripped 0 bases from V and 9 bases from J, with 15 bases between. The CDR3 is made up of 15 amino acids. In DNA form, the CDR3 reads TGTGCCAGCAGCTTAGCCCTGACAGAGCAGGGGCCCCAGCATTTT. Amino acid sequence: CASSLALTEQGPQHF.

This chain links TRBV4-3 with TRBJ2-1, with a possible D match to TRBD2 (5 bases). Trimming cost V 3 bases and J 5 bases, with 17 bases left between them. The CDR3 consists of 16 residues. Germline V gives CDR1 LGHNA, CDR2 YSLEER. CDR3 DNA: TGCGCCAGCAGCCAGACCCCCTGGGCTAGCAACAATGAGCAGTTCTTC. Amino acids: CASSQTPWASNNEQFF.

This chain connects TRBV19 to TRBJ2-3, with TRBD2 identical over 7 bases. J lost 0 bases, V lost 8 bases, and 8 bases had no gene match. Germline CDR1 is LNHDA and CDR2 is SQIVND (reference sequence). There are 15 residues in the CDR3. CDR3 DNA: TGTGCCAGTCTCCCCCAGCGGGGAAGCACAGATACGCAGTATTTT. Translating gives CASLPQRGSTDTQYF.

This chain joins TRBV5-1 and TRBJ1-3; D is possibly TRBD1 (5 bases). Germline loops: CDR1 SGHRS, CDR2 YFSETQ. The CDR3 is 14 amino acids. Trimming cost V 0 bases and J 1 base, with 5 bases left between them. The CDR3 loop is CASSLEGSGNTIYF. The CDR3 nucleotides read TGCGCCAGCAGCTTGGAGGGGTCTGGAAACACCATATATTTT.

The rearrangement links TRBV6-1 to TRBJ1-1; D might be TRBD1 (5 bases). Germline lookup yields CDR1 MNHNS and CDR2 SASEGT. With 11 bases removed from V and 1 base from J, the gap between germline ends came to 8 bases. CDR3 length: 11 amino acids. This CDR3 reads CASQGNTEAFF. In DNA form, the CDR3 reads TGTGCCTCCCAGGGGAACACTGAAGCTTTCTTT.

On this clone: Mismatch with germline at one junction end may stem from a read error. The CDR3 sequence is CASSLVGSGDTQYF. CDR3 in DNA: TGTGCTAGCAGCTTAGTTGGTAGCGGAGATACGCAGTATTTT. The V call is TRBV7-7, the J call TRBJ2-3, with D possibly being TRBD2 (6 bases). The CDR3 sequence is 14 residues long. CDR1 and CDR2 from the germline V gene are SSHAT and FNYEAQ (reference sequence). The variable domain in full, with the rest retrieved from reference TRBV7-7 and TRBJ2-3, is GAGVSQSPRYKVTKRGQDVTLRCDPISSHATLYWYQQALGQGPEFLTYFNYEAQPDKSGLPSDRFSAERPEGSISTLTIQRTEQRDSAMYRCASSLVGSGDTQYFGPGTRLTVL.